This T cell receptor beta chain was captured in a study of technical replicates of blood from a few donors (dated by TCRdb to between 2016 and 2019). From V the trimming removes 4 bases and from J it removes 6 bases, while the gene matches leave 9 bases of the junction unaccounted for. From a lookup of the germline V gene (reference sequence), CDR1 and CDR2 are LNHDA and SQIVND. There are 14 amino acids in the CDR3, from cysteine to phenylalanine inclusive. The read is trimmed to its CDR3 DNA, 42 bases read in frame from base 1. Concerning this clone itself: What antigen it recognizes has not been identified. Base qualities are missing; no much larger clone stands one base away.

Preparation of the library involved the immunoSEQ multiplex PCR assay. What TCRdb holds here is the immuneACCESS table cut down to in-frame rearrangements. Part of the clones is not present; checked against another copy, under half of the missing clones reflect an unresolved V gene, and the others are unexplained. This sample holds about 94,000 clones; roughly 95% were observed only once. Of the sample, around 0.24% falls within the top ten clones. The receptor chain draws on TRBV19 and TRBJ2-7, with 7 central nucleotides matching TRBD1. The clonotype was recovered from a human donor in good health. Input material: T cells isolated from PBMCs. The sequenced DNA is TGTGCCAGTAGTACTCCGGGACAGATTTTCGAGCAGTACTTC. This codes for CASSTPGQIFEQYF.